Listed below are T cell receptor beta chains from one sample, sequenced in a study of T-cell reconstitution after alpha-beta-depleted transplantation in children. TCRdb itself ran the PCR reads through MiXCR, one entry per CDR3 protein. The sample has some 200,000 distinct CDR3 sequences, 6.6% seen once; the top ten hold 5% to 6.5%. Sequencing used PBMCs, obtained before TCRalphabeta/CD19-depleted stem cell transplant. The receptors here all came from a boy between 2 and 10 years old with acute lymphoblastic leukemia, due to receive a stem cell transplant. CDR3s include the opening cysteine and the closing phenylalanine or tryptophan. Each record gives: V gene, D gene, clone size, J gene, CDR3 protein, CDR3 DNA. The D gene is left open where the match is weak. Clone size is stated in some rows and not others, as once, few, many or a class when expanded.

TRBV14	-	many	TRBJ2-3	CASSPLKAGRTDTQYF	TGTGCCAGCAGCCCGTTAAAGGCAGGACGCACAGATACGCAGTATTTT
TRBV9	-	many	TRBJ2-7	CASSVSPGTGDEQYF	TGTGCCAGCAGCGTAAGCCCCGGTACGGGGGACGAGCAGTACTTC
TRBV4-3	TRBD1	-	TRBJ2-7	CASSHQLTGSYEQYF	TGCGCCAGCAGCCACCAACTGACAGGGTCCTACGAGCAGTACTTC
TRBV5-8	TRBD1	many	TRBJ2-3	CASRRQGANTDTQYF	TGTGCCAGCAGGCGACAGGGGGCCAACACAGATACGCAGTATTTT
TRBV4-3	-	-	TRBJ2-7	CASSQDRLEEASYEQYF	TGCGCCAGCAGCCAAGATCGACTAGAGGAGGCCTCCTACGAGCAGTACTTC
TRBV7-3	TRBD1	many	TRBJ2-5	CASTVPTGAGLRTQYF	TGTGCCAGCACCGTACCGACAGGGGCTGGTCTTCGGACCCAGTACTTC
TRBV7-2	TRBD2	many	TRBJ2-1	CASSSAGTSSWEQFF	TGTGCCAGCAGCTCGGCCGGGACTAGTTCATGGGAGCAGTTCTTC
TRBV24-1	-	many	TRBJ2-5	CATSVGSSRGSRETQYF	TGTGCCACCAGTGTGGGATCCTCTCGGGGGAGCAGAGAGACCCAGTACTTC
TRBV18	-	few	TRBJ2-7	CASSPVESVYEQYF	TGTGCCAGCTCACCAGTGGAATCGGTCTACGAGCAGTACTTC
TRBV18	-	many	TRBJ2-7	CASSPLRGYEQYF	TGTGCCAGCTCACCACTCCGGGGCTACGAGCAGTACTTC
TRBV29-1	-	many	TRBJ2-7	CSVGGSYEQYF	TGCAGCGTTGGAGGGAGTTACGAGCAGTACTTC
TRBV20-1	TRBD2	many	TRBJ2-5	CSARGGLAEKETQYF	TGCAGTGCTCGAGGGGGACTAGCGGAAAAAGAGACCCAGTACTTC
TRBV28	TRBD1	many	TRBJ2-6	CASRTPPGTGGSGANVLTF	TGTGCCAGCAGGACTCCACCCGGGACAGGGGGCTCTGGGGCCAACGTCCTGACTTTC
TRBV28	-	few	TRBJ1-5	CASSRDRFNQPQHF	TGTGCCAGCAGCCGCGACAGATTCAATCAGCCCCAGCATTTT
TRBV7-2	-	few	TRBJ1-1	CASSLGPSVRRYTEAFF	TGTGCCAGCAGCTTAGGCCCCTCCGTCAGGAGATACACTGAAGCTTTCTTT
TRBV5-1	-	-	TRBJ2-1	CASSLVQGSSGIKFF	TGCGCCAGCAGCTTGGTACAGGGGAGTAGCGGGATTAAGTTCTTC
TRBV18	-	few	TRBJ1-5	CASSPGDPNQPQHF	TGTGCCAGCTCACCAGGGGACCCAAATCAGCCCCAGCATTTT
TRBV29-1	TRBD2	many	TRBJ2-5	CSVSQLCQRLAVLVETQYF	TGCAGCGTTTCTCAGCTTTGTCAAAGACTAGCGGTCCTAGTGGAGACCCAGTACTTC
TRBV11-3	TRBD2	-	TRBJ2-5	CASSLKLAGVQETQYF	TGTGCCAGCAGCTTGAAGCTAGCGGGAGTTCAAGAGACCCAGTACTTC
TRBV6-5	-	few	TRBJ1-3	CASSYSITGRNTIYF	TGTGCCAGCAGTTACTCGATAACAGGGAGGAACACCATATATTTT
TRBV12-3/TRBV12-4	-	many	TRBJ1-2	CASSLTDGYGYTF	TGTGCCAGCAGTTTGACGGACGGCTATGGCTACACCTTC
TRBV10-3	TRBD2	many	TRBJ2-1	CAISVAGLNEQFF	TGTGCCATCAGTGTAGCGGGGTTGAATGAGCAGTTCTTC
TRBV5-1	TRBD2	many	TRBJ2-5	CASSLGFVGLAKETQYF	TGCGCCAGCAGCTTGGGGTTTGTCGGACTAGCGAAAGAGACCCAGTACTTC
TRBV29-1	-	-	TRBJ2-3	CSVDSEGDTQYF	TGCAGCGTTGATTCAGAAGGAGATACGCAGTATTTT
TRBV14	-	many	TRBJ2-5	CASSQVGRWGIAEGTQYF	TGTGCCAGCAGCCAAGTGGGCAGATGGGGGATCGCCGAAGGGACCCAGTACTTC
TRBV7-8	-	few	TRBJ2-5	CASSLALGIRIQETQYF	TGTGCCAGCAGCTTAGCACTGGGGATACGAATCCAAGAGACCCAGTACTTC